This T cell receptor (beta chain) was obtained from a study of regulatory T cells in long-lasting Graves disease. General study points: Newly diagnosed Graves' patients had higher TCR diversity than persistent ones.

The sample's time point: newly diagnosed GD, antithyroid drugs for less than 3 months. The TCR library was made from RNA that had been extracted from PBMCs in TRIzol. Xi'an, China, was home to the endocrinology department that provided patients. The CDR3 loop spans 14 amino acids. Germline V CDR1 and CDR2: MNHEY, SMNVEV (reference sequence). Trimming cost V 4 bases and J 5 bases; bases outside gene matches: 2. A note on this clonotype: The target antigen is unknown.

Arm-PCR with iRepertoire HTBI primers amplified the CDR3 regions for these TCR beta libraries. TCRdb recomputed calls from the multiplex PCR reads with MiXCR, one row per CDR3 protein. The table lists hundreds of thousands of distinct CDR3 sequences, over 12% of them singletons. These same records also appear under a second study, on T cells in Graves' hyperthyroidism and ophthalmopathy.

V gene TRBV27 combines with J gene TRBJ2-7; 13 positions match TRBD2. This receptor was taken from a woman aged 40 to 49 with Graves disease. The sequencing here drew on peripheral blood mononuclear cells (PBMCs), taken at new diagnosis, from a patient treated with antithyroid drugs. CDR3 sequence (DNA): TGTGCCAGCAGTTGGGGACTAGCGGGAAACGAGCAGTACTTC. It encodes CASSWGLAGNEQYF.